Sequencing of this T cell receptor beta chain was carried out in a study of PD-1 and CTLA-4 blockade in melanoma. This table comes from immunoSEQ multiplex PCR, and its TCRdb copy is limited to in-frame clones, with some not included. Of around 11,000 clones listed, 75% to 85% were seen once; the top ten hold 25% to 35%. This specimen consisted of CD8+ T cells from peripheral blood, obtained from a patient given anti-PD-1 treatment. The TCR originated in a human donor with melanoma.

CDR3 in DNA: TGTGCCAGCAGCCATAAGCTGGACAGGGCGCAGTATTTT. Translated: CASSHKLDRAQYF. J is TRBJ2-3 and V is TRBV3-1 (or the pseudogene TRBV3-2); 8 bases agree with TRBD1. CDR1 is LGHDT, CDR2 YNNKEL, per germline (reference sequence). This CDR3 contains 13 residues. With V trimmed by 3 bases and J by 10 bases, 6 bases remained unmatched.